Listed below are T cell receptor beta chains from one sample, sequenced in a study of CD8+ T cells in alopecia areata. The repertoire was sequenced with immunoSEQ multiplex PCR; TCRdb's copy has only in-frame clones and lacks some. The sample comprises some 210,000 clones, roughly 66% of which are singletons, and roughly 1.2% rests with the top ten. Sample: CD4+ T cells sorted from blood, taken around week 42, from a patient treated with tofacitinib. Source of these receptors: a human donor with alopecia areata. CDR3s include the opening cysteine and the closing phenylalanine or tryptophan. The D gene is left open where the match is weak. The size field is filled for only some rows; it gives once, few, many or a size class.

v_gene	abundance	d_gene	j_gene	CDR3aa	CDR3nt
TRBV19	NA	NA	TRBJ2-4	CASSIRSGSGNIQYF	TGTGCCAGTAGTATTCGGTCGGGGTCAGGAAACATTCAGTACTTC
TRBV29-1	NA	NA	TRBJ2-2	CSVERAPTGELFF	TGCAGCGTTGAAAGGGCTCCCACCGGGGAGCTGTTTTTT
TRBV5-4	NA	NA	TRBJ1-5	CASSLPGENQPQHF	TGTGCCAGCAGCTTACCAGGGGAAAATCAGCCCCAGCATTTT
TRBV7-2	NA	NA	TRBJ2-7	CASSYLPGSSYEQYF	TGTGCCAGCAGCTATTTACCGGGGAGCTCCTACGAGCAGTACTTC
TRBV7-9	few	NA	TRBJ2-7	CASSSFRTEPYEQYF	TGTGCCAGCAGCTCGTTCCGGACAGAACCCTACGAGCAGTACTTC
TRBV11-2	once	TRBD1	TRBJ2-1	CASREQGGAHNEQFF	TGTGCCAGCAGGGAACAGGGGGGCGCCCACAATGAGCAGTTCTTC
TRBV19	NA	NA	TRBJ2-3	CASSIGQASTDTQYF	TGTGCCAGTAGTATAGGGCAGGCTAGCACAGATACGCAGTATTTT
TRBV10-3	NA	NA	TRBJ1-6	CAISESISTGKGSPLHF	TGTGCCATCAGTGAGTCGATATCTACTGGGAAAGGGTCACCCCTCCACTTT
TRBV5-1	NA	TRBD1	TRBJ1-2	CASSFQSTGAGYTF	TGCGCCAGCAGCTTCCAGTCGACAGGGGCTGGCTACACCTTC
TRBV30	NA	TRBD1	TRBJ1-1	CAWRVDRGPNEAFF	TGTGCCTGGAGAGTCGACAGGGGACCGAACGAAGCTTTCTTT
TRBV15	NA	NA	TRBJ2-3	CATSPPGSDTQYF	TGTGCCACCAGCCCCCCGGGCTCAGATACGCAGTATTTT
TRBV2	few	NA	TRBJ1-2	CASSVPPGFGYGYTF	TGTGCCAGCAGTGTTCCTCCAGGGTTCGGCTATGGCTACACCTTC
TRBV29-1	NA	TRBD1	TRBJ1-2	CSVETGDGYTF	TGCAGCGTTGAAACAGGGGATGGCTACACCTTC
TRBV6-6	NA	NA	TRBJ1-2	CASRRDDMGGYTF	TGTGCCAGCAGACGGGACGATATGGGTGGCTACACCTTC
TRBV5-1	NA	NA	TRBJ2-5	CASSLEGRMETQYF	TGCGCCAGCAGCTTGGAGGGTAGGATGGAGACCCAGTACTTC
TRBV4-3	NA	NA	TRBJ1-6	CASSLTSRSSPLHF	TGCGCCAGCAGCCTCACTTCCCGAAGTTCACCCCTCCACTTT
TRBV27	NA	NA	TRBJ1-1	CASSFFGGTEAFF	TGTGCCAGCAGTTTCTTCGGGGGCACTGAAGCTTTCTTT
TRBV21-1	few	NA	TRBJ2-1	CASSIGTPPLRGGLNEQFF	TGTGCCAGCAGTATCGGAACCCCCCCTTTGCGGGGAGGCCTCAATGAGCAGTTCTTC
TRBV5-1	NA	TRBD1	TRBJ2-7	CASSSETGVTEQYF	TGCGCCAGCAGCTCCGAGACAGGGGTCACCGAGCAGTACTTC
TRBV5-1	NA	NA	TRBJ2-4	CASSERDTLAKNIQYF	TGCGCCAGCAGCGAAAGGGACACCTTAGCCAAAAACATTCAGTACTTC
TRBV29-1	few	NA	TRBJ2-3	CSVFSRRDITDTQYF	TGCAGCGTTTTCTCGAGGCGAGACATCACAGATACGCAGTATTTT
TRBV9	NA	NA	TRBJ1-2	CASSGGGKERDGYTF	TGTGCCAGCAGCGGAGGGGGAAAGGAGAGAGATGGCTACACCTTC
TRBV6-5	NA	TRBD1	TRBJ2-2	CASRQGPTGELFF	TGTGCCAGCAGACAGGGGCCGACCGGGGAGCTGTTTTTT
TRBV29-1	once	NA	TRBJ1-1	CSARKVDTEAFF	TGCAGCGCCCGTAAGGTAGACACTGAAGCTTTCTTT
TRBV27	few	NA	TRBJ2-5	CASSLSESETQYF	TGTGCCAGCAGTTTATCGGAGTCGGAGACCCAGTACTTC
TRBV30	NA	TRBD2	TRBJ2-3	CAWSVIRGGTDTQYF	TGTGCCTGGAGTGTAATTCGGGGGGGCACAGATACGCAGTATTTT
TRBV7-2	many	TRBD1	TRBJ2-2	CASSLSTGATGELFF	TGTGCCAGCAGCTTATCAACAGGGGCCACCGGGGAGCTGTTTTTT
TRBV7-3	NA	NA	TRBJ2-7	CASSPTASSYEQYF	TGTGCCAGCAGTCCTACAGCAAGCTCCTACGAGCAGTACTTC
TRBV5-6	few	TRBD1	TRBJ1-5	CASSRQGLSNQPQHF	TGTGCCAGCAGCAGACAGGGACTGAGTAATCAGCCCCAGCATTTT
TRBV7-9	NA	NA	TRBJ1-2	CASSLGPFRVGDGYTF	TGTGCCAGCAGCTTAGGCCCCTTCAGGGTCGGTGATGGCTACACCTTC
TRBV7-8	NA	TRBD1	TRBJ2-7	CASSLGPTGNYEQYF	TGTGCCAGCAGCCTGGGTCCGACAGGGAATTACGAGCAGTACTTC
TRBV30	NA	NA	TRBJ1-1	CAWTGGMNTEAFF	TGTGCCTGGACCGGGGGTATGAACACTGAAGCTTTCTTT
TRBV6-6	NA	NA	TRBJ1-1	CASIMGTVNIEAFF	TGTGCCAGCATCATGGGCACGGTTAATATTGAAGCTTTCTTT
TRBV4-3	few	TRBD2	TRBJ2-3	CASSHQRGGTDTQYF	TGCGCCAGCAGCCATCAGCGGGGGGGCACAGATACGCAGTATTTT
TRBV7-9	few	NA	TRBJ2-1	CASSLGRYNEQFF	TGTGCCAGCAGCTTAGGCAGATACAATGAGCAGTTCTTC
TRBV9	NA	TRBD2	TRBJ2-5	CASSATSGGAVETQYF	TGTGCCAGCAGCGCGACTAGCGGGGGGGCTGTAGAGACCCAGTACTTC
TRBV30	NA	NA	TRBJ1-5	CAWSQRGQPQHF	TGTGCCTGGAGCCAAAGGGGTCAGCCCCAGCATTTT